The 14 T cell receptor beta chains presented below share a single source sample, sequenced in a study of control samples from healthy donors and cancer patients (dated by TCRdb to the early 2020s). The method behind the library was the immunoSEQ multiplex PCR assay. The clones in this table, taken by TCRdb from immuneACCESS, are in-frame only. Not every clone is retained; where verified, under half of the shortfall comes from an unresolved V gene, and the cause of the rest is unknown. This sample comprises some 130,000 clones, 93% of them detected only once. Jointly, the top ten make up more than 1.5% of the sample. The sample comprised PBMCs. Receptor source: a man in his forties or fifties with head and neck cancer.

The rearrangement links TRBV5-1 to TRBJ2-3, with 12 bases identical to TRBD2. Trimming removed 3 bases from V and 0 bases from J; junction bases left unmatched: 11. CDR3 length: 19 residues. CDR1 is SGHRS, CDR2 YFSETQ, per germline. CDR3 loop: CASSYRLAGAPHSTDTQYF. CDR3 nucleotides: TGCGCCAGCAGCTACCGACTAGCGGGGGCCCCACATAGCACAGATACGCAGTATTTT.

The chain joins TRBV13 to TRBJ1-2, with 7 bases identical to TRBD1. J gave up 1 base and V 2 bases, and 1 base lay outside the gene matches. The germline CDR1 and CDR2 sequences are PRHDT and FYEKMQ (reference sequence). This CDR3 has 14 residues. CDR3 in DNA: TGTGCCAGCAGCTTAAGACAGGGTAACTATGGCTACACCTTC. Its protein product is CASSLRQGNYGYTF.

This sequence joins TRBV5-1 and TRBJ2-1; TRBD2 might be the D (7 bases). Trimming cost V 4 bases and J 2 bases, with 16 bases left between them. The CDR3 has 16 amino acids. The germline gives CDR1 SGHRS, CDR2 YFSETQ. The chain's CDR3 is CASSRARGAAYNEQFF. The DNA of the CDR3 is TGCGCCAGCAGCAGAGCACGGGGGGCAGCCTACAATGAGCAGTTCTTC.

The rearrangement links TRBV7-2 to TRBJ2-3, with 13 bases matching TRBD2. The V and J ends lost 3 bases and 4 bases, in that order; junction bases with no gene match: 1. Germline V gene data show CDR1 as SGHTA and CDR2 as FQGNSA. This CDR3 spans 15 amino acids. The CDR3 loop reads CASSFGLAGADTQYF. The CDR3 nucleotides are TGTGCCAGCAGCTTCGGACTAGCGGGGGCAGATACGCAGTATTTT.

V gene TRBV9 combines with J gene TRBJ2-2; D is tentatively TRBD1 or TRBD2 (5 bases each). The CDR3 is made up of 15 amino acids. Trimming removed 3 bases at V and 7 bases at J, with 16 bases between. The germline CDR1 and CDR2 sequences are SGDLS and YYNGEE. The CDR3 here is CASSAGTRKSGELFF. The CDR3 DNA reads TGTGCCAGCAGCGCCGGGACCAGGAAAAGCGGGGAGCTGTTTTTT.

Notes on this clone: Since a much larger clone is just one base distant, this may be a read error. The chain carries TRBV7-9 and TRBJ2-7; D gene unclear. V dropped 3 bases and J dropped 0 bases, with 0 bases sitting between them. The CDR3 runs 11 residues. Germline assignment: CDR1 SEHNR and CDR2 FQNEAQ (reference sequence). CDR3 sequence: CASSFSYEQYF. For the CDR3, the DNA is TGTGCCAGCAGCTTCTCCTACGAGCAGTACTTC.

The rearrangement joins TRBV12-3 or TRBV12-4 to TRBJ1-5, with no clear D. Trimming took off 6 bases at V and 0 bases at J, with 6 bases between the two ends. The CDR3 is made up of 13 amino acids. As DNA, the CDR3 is TGTGCCAGCAGACTTTATAGCAATCAGCCCCAGCATTTT. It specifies CASRLYSNQPQHF.

In DNA form, the CDR3 reads TGTGCCAGCAGTTACAGCCAGCTTAGCCACAAGACCGGGGAGCTGTTTTTT. Residues: CASSYSQLSHKTGELFF. V is TRBV6-2 or TRBV6-3 and J is TRBJ2-2; D gene uncertain. The CDR3 is 17 amino acids. The V and J ends lost 2 bases and 5 bases respectively, with 18 bases between them. Germline lookup yields CDR1 MNHEY and CDR2 SVGEGT.

The CDR3 loop reads CASKNGWGGYTF. As DNA, the CDR3 is TGTGCCAGCAAAAATGGCTGGGGCGGCTACACCTTC. The V call is TRBV7-2, the J call TRBJ1-2, with D perhaps matching TRBD1 (5 bases). This CDR3 has 12 residues. Trimming stripped 7 bases from V and 8 bases from J, with 14 bases between. In germline, CDR1 is SGHTA, CDR2 FQGNSA.

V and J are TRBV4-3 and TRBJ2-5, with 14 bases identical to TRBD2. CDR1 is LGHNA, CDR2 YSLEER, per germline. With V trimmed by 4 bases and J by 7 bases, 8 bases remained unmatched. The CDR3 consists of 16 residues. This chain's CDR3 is CASSLGTSGGVGTQYF. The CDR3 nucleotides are TGCGCCAGCAGCCTTGGGACTAGCGGGGGAGTTGGGACCCAGTACTTC.

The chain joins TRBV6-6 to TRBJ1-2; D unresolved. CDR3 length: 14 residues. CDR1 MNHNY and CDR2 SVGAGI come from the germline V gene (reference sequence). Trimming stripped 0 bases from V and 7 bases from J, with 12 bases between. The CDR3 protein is CASSYSSSLGGYTF. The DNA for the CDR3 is TGTGCCAGCAGTTACTCGAGCAGTCTTGGTGGCTACACCTTC.

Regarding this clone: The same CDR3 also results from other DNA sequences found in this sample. CDR3: CASSVVGRFSTDTQYF. The CDR3 DNA follows: TGTGCCAGCAGCGTAGTGGGACGATTTAGCACAGATACGCAGTATTTT. J is TRBJ2-3 and V is TRBV9; TRBD1 or TRBD2 may be the D gene (5 bases each). Germline V gene data show CDR1 as SGDLS and CDR2 as YYNGEE. The V and J ends lost 0 bases and 0 bases respectively, with 11 bases between them. This CDR3 is built from 16 residues.

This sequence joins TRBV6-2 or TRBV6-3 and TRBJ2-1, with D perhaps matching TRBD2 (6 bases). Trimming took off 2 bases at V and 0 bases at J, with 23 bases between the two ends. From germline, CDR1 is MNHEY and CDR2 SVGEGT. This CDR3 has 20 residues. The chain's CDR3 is CASSYALATSVKSSYNEQFF. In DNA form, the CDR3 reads TGTGCCAGCAGTTACGCCCTAGCGACCAGTGTAAAGAGCTCCTACAATGAGCAGTTCTTC.

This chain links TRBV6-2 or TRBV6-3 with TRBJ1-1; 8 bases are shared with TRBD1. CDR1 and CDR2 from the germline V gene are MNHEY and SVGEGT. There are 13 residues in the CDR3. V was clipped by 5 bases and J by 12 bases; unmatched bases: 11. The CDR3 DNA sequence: TGTGCCAGCAGTCGTAACAGGGGGGCTCGAACTTTCTTT. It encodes CASSRNRGARTFF.